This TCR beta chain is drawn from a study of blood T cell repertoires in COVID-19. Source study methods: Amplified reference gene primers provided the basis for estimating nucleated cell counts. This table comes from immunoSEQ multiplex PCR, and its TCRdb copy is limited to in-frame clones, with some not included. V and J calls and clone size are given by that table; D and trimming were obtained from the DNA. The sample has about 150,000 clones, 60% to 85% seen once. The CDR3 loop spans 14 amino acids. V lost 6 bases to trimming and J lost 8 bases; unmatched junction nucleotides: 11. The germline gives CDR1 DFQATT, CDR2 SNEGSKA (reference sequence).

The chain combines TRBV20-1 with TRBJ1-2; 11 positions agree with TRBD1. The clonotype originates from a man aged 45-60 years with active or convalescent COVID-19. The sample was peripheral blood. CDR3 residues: CSASALDRGQGYTF. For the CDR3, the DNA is TGCAGTGCAAGTGCCCTGGACAGGGGGCAAGGCTACACCTTC.